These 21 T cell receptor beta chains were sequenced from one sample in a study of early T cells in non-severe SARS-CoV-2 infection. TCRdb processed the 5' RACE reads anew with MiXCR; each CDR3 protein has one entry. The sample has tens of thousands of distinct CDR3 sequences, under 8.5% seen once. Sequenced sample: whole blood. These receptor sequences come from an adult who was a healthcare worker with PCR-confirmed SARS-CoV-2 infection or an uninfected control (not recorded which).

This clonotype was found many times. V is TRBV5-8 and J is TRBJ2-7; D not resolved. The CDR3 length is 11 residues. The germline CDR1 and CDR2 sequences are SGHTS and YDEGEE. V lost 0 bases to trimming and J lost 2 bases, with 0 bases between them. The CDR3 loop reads CASSLAYEQYF. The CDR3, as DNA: TGTGCCAGCAGCTTGGCCTACGAGCAGTACTTC.

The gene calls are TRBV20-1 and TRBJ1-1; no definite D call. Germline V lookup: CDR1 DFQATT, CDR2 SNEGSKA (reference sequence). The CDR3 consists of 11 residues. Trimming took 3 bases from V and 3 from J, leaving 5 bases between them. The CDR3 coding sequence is TGCAGTGCTAGGCGAGACACTGAAGCTTTCTTT. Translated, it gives CSARRDTEAFF.

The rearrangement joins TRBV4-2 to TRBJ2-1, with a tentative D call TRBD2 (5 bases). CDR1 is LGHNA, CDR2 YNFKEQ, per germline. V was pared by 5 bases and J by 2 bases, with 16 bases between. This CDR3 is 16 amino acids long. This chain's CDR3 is CASSTPVRGTYNEQFF. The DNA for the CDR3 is TGTGCCAGCAGCACACCGGTCCGGGGTACCTACAATGAGCAGTTCTTC.

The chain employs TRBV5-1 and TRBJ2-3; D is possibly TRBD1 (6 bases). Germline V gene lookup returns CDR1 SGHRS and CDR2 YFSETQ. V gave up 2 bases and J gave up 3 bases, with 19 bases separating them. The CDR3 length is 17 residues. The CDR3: CASSLLLVRDRTDTQYF. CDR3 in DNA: TGCGCCAGCAGCTTACTTCTAGTGCGAGACAGGACAGATACGCAGTATTTT.

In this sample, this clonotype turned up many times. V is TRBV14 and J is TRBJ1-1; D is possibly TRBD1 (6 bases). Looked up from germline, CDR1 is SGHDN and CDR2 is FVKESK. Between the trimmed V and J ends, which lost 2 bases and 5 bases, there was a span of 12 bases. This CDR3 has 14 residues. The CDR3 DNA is TGTGCCAGCAGCCAAACGACAGGTAGTACTGAAGCTTTCTTT. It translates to CASSQTTGSTEAFF.

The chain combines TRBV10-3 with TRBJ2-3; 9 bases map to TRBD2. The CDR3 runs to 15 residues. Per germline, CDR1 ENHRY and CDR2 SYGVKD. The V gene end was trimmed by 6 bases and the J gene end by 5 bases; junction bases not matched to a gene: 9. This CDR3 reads CAIRKRGESGDTQYF. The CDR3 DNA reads TGTGCCATCAGAAAGCGGGGGGAGAGTGGAGATACGCAGTATTTT.

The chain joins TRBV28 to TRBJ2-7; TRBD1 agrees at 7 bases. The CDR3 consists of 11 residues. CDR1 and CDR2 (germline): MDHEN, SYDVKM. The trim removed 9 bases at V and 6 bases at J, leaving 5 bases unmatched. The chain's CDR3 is CASLTGSEQYF. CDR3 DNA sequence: TGTGCCAGTTTGACAGGGAGCGAGCAGTACTTC.

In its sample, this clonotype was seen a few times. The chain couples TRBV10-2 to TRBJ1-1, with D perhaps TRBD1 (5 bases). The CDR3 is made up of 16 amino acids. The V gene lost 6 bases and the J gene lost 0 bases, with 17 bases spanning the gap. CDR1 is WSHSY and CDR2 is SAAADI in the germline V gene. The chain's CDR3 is CASRVKEKGLNTEAFF. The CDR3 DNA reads TGCGCCAGCAGGGTCAAAGAGAAGGGACTGAACACTGAAGCTTTCTTT.

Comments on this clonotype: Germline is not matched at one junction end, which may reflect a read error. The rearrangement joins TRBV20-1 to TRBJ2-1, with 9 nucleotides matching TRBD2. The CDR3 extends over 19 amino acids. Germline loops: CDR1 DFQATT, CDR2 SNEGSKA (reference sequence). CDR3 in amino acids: CSANKGSSGRRVPYNEHFF. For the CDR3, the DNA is TGCAGTGCTAATAAGGGAAGTAGCGGGAGACGGGTGCCCTACAATGAGCACTTCTTC.

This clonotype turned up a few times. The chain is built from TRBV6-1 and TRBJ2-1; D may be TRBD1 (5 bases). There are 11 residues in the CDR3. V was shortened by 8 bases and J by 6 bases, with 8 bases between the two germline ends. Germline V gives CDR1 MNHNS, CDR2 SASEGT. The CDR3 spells CASHQGNEQFF. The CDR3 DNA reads TGTGCCAGCCACCAGGGCAATGAGCAGTTCTTC.

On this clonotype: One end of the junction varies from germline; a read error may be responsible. The CDR3 protein is CASSQGVNPPLHF. The DNA of the CDR3 is TGCGCCAGCAGCCAAGGAGTTAATCCACCCCTCCACTTT. V usage is TRBV4-1 and J usage is TRBJ1-6; D not resolved. Germline V gives CDR1 MGHRA, CDR2 YSYEKL. The CDR3 length is 13 residues.

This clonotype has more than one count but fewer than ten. CDR3 DNA: TGTGCCATCGACCCCGGGACAGGGGTTTGGAATGAGCAGTTCTTC. Its protein is CAIDPGTGVWNEQFF. The rearrangement uses TRBV10-3 and TRBJ2-1; 10 positions match TRBD1. The V and J ends lost 8 bases and 7 bases, in that order; junction bases with no gene match: 11. Germline loops: CDR1 ENHRY, CDR2 SYGVKD. The CDR3 length is 15 residues.

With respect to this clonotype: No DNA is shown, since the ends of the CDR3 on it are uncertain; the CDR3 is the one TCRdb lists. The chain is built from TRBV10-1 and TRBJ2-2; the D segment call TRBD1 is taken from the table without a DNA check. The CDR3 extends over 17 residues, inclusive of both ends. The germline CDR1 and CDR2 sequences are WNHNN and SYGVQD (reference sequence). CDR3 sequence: CASSGQGSSRTPGSCFF.

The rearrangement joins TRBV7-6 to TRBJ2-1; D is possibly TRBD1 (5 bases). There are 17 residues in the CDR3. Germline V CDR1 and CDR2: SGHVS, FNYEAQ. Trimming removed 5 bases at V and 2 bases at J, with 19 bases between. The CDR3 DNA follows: TGTGCCAGCAGCACGCGCCCAGGTGGGGCCGCCTACAATGAGCAGTTCTTC. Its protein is CASSTRPGGAAYNEQFF.

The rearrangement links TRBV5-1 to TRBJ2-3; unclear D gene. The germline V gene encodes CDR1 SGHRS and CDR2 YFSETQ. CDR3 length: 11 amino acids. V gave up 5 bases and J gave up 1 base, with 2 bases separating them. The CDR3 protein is CASRGTDTQYF. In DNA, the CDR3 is TGCGCCAGCAGGGGCACAGATACGCAGTATTTT.

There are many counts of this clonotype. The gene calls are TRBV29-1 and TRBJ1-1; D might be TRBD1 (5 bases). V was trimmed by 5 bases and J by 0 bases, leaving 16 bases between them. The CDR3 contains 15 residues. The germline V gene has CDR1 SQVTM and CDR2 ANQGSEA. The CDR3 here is CSVKAGWGMNTEAFF. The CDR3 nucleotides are TGCAGCGTTAAGGCAGGCTGGGGCATGAACACTGAAGCTTTCTTT.

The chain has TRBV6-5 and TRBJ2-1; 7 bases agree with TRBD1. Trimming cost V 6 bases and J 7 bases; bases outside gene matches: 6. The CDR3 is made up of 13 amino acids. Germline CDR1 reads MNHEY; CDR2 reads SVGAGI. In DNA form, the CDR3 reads TGTGCCAGCAGACGACAGGGTACGAATGAGCAGTTCTTC. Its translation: CASRRQGTNEQFF.

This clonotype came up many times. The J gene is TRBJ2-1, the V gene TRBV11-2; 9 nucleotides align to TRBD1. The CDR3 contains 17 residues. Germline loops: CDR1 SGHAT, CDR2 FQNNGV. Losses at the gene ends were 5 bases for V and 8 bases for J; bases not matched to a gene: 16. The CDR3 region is CASSVGWVRQGEDEQFF. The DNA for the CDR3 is TGTGCCAGCAGCGTAGGGTGGGTCAGACAGGGGGAGGATGAGCAGTTCTTC.

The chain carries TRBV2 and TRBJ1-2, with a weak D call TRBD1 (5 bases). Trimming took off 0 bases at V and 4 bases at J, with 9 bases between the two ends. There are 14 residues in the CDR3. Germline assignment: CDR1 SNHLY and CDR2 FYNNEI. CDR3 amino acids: CASSEAGTVYGYTF. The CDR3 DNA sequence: TGTGCCAGCAGTGAAGCAGGGACCGTCTATGGCTACACCTTC.

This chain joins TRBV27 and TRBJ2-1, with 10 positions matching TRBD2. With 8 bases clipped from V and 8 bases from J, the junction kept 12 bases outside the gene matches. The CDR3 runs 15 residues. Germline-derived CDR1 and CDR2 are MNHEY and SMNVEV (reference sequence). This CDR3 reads CASAPLSSGGDEQFF. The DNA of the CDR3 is TGTGCCAGCGCCCCCCTCTCTAGCGGGGGTGATGAGCAGTTCTTC.

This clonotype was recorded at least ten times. CDR3 protein: CSASLDRWSPLHF. The CDR3 DNA follows: TGCAGTGCTAGCTTGGACAGGTGGTCACCCCTCCACTTT. The V and J genes are TRBV20-1 and TRBJ1-6, with TRBD1 matching 7 bases. V shed 3 bases and J 10 bases; nucleotides not matched to a gene: 6. The V gene's germline CDR1 is DFQATT and CDR2 SNEGSKA (reference sequence). This CDR3 has 13 amino acids.